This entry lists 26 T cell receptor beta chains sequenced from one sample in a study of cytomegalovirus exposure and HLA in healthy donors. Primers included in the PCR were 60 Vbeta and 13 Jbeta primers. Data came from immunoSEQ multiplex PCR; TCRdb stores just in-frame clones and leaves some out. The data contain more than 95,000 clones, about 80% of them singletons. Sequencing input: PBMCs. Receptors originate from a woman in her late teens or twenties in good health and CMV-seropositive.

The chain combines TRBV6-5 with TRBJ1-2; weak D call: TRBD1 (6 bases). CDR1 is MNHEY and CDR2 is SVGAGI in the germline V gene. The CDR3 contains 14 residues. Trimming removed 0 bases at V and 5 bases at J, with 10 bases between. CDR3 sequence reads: CASSYSRGSYGYTF. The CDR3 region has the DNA TGTGCCAGCAGTTACTCGAGGGGGTCATATGGCTACACCTTC.

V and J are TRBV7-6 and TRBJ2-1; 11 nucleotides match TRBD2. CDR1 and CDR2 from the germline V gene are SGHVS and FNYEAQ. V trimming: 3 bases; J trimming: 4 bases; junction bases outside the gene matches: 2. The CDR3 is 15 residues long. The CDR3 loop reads CASSLGLAVYNEQFF. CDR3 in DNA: TGTGCCAGCAGCTTGGGACTAGCGGTTTACAATGAGCAGTTCTTC.

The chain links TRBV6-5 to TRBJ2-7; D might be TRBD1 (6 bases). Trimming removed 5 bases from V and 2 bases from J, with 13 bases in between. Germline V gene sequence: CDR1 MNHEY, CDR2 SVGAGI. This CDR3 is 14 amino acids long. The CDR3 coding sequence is TGTGCCAGCAGTATACAGGGTAGGACCTACGAGCAGTACTTC. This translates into CASSIQGRTYEQYF.

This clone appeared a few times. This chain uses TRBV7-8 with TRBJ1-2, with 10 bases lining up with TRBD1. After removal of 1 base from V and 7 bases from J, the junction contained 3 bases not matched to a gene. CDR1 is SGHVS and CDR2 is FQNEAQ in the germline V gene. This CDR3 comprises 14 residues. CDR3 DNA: TGTGCCAGCAGCTTAGGGACAGGGGGAGGTGGCTACACCTTC. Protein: CASSLGTGGGGYTF.

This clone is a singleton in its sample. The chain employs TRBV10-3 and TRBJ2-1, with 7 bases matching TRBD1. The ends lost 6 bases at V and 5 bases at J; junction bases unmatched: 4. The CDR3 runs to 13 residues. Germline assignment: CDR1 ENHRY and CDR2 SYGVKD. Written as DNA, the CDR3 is TGTGCCATCAGGCTCACAGGGGACAATGAGCAGTTCTTC. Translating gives CAIRLTGDNEQFF.

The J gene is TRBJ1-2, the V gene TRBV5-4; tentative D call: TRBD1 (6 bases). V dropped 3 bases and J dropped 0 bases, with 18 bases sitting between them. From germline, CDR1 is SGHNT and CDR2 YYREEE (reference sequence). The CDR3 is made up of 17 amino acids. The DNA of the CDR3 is TGTGCCAGCAGCTGGGCGACAAAACAGGGATCTAACTATGGCTACACCTTC. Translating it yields CASSWATKQGSNYGYTF.

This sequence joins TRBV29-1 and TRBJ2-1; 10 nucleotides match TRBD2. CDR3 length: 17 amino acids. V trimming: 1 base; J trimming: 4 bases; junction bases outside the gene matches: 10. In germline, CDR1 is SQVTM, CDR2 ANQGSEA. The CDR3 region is CSVEGSVSSGRYNEQFF. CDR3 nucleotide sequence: TGCAGCGTTGAAGGATCTGTTTCTAGCGGGAGATACAATGAGCAGTTCTTC.

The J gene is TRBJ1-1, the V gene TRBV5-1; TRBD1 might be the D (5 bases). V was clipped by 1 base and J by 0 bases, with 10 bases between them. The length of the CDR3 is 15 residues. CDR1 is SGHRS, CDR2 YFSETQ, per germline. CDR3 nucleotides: TGCGCCAGCAGCTTGTATGACAGTTTGAACACTGAAGCTTTCTTT. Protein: CASSLYDSLNTEAFF.

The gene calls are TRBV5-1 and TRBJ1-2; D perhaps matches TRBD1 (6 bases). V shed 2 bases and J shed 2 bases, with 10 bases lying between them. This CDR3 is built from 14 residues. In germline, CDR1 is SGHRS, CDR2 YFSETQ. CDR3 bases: TGCGCCAGCAGCTTAGGGGACAACAACTATGGCTACACCTTC. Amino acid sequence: CASSLGDNNYGYTF.

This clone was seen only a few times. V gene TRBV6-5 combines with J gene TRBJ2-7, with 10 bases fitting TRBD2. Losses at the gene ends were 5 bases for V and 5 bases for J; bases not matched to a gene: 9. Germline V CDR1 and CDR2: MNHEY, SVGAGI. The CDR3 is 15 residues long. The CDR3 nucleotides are TGTGCCAGCAGTCGAGCGGGAGGGCGCTCAGACGAGCAGTACTTC. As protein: CASSRAGGRSDEQYF.

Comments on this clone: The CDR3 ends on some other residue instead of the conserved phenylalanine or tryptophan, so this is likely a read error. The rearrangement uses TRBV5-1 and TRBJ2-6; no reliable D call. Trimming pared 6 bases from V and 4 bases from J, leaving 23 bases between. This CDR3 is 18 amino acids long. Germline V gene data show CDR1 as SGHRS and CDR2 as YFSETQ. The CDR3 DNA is TGCGCCAGCAAGCAGTCTGGCAGCCTTCAGGTGGGGGCCAACGTCCTGACTGTC. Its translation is CASKQSGSLQVGANVLTV.

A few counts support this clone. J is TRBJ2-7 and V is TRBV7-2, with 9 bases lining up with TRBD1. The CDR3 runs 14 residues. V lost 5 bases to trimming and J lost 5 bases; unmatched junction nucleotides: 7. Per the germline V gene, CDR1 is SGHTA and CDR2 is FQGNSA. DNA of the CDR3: TGTGCCAGCAGCGCAGGACAGGGGTGGGACGAGCAGTACTTC. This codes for CASSAGQGWDEQYF.

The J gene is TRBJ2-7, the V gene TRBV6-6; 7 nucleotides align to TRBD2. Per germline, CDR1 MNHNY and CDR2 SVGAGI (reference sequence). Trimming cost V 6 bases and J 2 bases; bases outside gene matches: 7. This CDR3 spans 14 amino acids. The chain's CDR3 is CASSRGGYTYEQYF. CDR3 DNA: TGTGCCAGCAGCCGCGGGGGATATACCTACGAGCAGTACTTC.

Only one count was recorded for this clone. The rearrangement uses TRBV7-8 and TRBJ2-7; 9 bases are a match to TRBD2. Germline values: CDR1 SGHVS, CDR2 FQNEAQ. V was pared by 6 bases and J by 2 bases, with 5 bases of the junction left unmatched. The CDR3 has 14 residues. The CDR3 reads CASSQTSGTYEQYF. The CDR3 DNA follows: TGTGCCAGCAGTCAGACTAGCGGTACCTACGAGCAGTACTTC.

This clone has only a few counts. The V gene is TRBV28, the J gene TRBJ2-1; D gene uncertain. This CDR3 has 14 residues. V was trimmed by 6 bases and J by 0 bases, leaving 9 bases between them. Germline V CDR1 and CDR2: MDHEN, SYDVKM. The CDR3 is CASRFASSYNEQFF. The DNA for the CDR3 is TGTGCCAGCAGATTTGCGAGCTCCTACAATGAGCAGTTCTTC.

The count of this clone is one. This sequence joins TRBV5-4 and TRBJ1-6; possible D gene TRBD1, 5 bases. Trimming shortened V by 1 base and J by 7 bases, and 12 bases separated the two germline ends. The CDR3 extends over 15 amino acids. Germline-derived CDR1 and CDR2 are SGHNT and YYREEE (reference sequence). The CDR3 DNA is TGTGCCAGCAGCTTGATAGGGGATGGGAATTCACCCCTCCACTTT. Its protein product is CASSLIGDGNSPLHF.

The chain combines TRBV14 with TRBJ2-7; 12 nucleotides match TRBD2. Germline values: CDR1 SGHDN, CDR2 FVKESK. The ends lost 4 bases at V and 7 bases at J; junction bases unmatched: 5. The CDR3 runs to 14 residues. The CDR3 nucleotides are TGTGCCAGCAGCCCAGGACTAGCGGGACGGGAGCAGTACTTC. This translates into CASSPGLAGREQYF. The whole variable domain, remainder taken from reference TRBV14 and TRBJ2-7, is EAGVTQFPSHSVIEKGQTVTLRCDPISGHDNLYWYRRVMGKEIKFLLHFVKESKQDESGMPNNRFLAERTGGTYSTLKVQPAELEDSGVYFCASSPGLAGREQYFGPGTRLTVT.

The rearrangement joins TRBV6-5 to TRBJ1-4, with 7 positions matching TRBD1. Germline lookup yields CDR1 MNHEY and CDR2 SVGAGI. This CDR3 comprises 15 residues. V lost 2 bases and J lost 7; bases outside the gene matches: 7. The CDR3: CASSYKPAGGEKLFF. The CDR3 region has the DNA TGTGCCAGCAGTTACAAGCCGGCAGGGGGTGAAAAACTGTTTTTT.

In DNA, the CDR3 is TGTGCCAGCAGCTTGCCCCCGGGACAGGGGGGCTCTGGGGCCAACGTCCTGACTTTC. Translating it yields CASSLPPGQGGSGANVLTF. This sequence joins TRBV7-9 and TRBJ2-6; 11 positions match TRBD1. This CDR3 spans 19 amino acids. J lost 0 bases, V lost 3 bases, and 7 bases had no gene match. CDR1 SEHNR and CDR2 FQNEAQ come from the germline V gene (reference sequence).

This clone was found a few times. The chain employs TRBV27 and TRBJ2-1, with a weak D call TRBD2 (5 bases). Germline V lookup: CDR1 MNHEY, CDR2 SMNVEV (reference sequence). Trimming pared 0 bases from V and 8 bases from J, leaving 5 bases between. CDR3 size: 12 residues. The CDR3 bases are TGTGCCAGCAGTTTATCCGGGGATGAGCAGTTCTTC. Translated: CASSLSGDEQFF.

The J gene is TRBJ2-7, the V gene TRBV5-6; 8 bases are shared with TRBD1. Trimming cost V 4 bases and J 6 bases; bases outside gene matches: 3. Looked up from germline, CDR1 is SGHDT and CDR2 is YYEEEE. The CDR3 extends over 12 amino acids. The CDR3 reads CASSPGQGEQYF. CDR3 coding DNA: TGTGCCAGCAGCCCCGGACAGGGCGAGCAGTACTTC.

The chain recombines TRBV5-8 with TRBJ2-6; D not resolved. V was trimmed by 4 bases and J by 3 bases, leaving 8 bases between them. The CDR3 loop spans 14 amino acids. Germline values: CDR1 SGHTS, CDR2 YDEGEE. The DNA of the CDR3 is TGTGCCAGCAGCCCTCCACTTGGGGCCAACGTCCTGACTTTC. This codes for CASSPPLGANVLTF.

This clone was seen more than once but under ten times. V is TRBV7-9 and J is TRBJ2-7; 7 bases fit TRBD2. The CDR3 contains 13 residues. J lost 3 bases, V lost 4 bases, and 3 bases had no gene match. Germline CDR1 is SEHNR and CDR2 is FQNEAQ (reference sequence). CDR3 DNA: TGTGCCAGCAGCTCTGGGGGGGACTACGAGCAGTACTTC. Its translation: CASSSGGDYEQYF.

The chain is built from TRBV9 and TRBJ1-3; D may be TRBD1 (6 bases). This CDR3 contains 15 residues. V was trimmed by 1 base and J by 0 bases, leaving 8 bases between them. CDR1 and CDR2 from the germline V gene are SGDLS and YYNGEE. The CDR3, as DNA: TGTGCCAGCAGCGTACAGGACAGCTCTGGAAACACCATATATTTT. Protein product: CASSVQDSSGNTIYF.

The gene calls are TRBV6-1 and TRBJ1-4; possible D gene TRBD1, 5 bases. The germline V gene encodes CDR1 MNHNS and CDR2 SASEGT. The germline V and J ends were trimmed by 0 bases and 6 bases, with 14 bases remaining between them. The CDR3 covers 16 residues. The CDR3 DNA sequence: TGTGCCAGCAGTGAAGCTCTAGGGGCTGGATATGAAAAACTGTTTTTT. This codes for CASSEALGAGYEKLFF.

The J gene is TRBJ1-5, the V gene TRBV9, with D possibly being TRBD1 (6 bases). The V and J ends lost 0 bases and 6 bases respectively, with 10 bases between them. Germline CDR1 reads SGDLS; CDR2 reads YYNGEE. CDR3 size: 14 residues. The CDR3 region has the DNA TGTGCCAGCAGCGTAGGCGGGGGGCCTCAGCCCCAGCATTTT. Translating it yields CASSVGGGPQPQHF.